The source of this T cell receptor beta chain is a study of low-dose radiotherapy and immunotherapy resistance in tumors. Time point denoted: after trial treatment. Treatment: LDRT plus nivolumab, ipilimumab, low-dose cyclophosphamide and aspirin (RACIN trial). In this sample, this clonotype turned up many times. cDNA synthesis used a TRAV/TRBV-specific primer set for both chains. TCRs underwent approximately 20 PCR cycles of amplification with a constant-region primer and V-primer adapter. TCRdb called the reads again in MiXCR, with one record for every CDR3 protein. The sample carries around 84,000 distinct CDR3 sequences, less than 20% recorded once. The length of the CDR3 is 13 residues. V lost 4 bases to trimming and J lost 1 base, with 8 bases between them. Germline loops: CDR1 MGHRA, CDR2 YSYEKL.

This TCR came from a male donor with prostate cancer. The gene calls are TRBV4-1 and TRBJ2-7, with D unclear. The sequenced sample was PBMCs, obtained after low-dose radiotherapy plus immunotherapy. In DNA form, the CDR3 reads TGCGCCAGCAGCCCGGTCCCATCCTACGAGCAGTACTTC. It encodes CASSPVPSYEQYF.